These 20 T cell receptor beta chains came from one sample sequenced in a study of T cell repertoires in cytomegalovirus infection. One entry per CDR3 protein, called by TCRdb with MiXCR from the reads. Counted here are about 530,000 distinct CDR3 sequences, around a quarter occurring once; the ten biggest clones make up approximately 13%. The sample comprised PBMCs. These receptors all stem from a human donor in good health (CMV status not recorded). Some clones in this sample may be carry-over from other donors' samples.

There are a few counts of this clonotype. The rearrangement links TRBV19 to TRBJ2-3; D is perhaps TRBD1 or TRBD2 (6 bases each). The CDR3 length is 15 residues. Per germline, CDR1 LNHDA and CDR2 SQIVND (reference sequence). V gave up 10 bases and J gave up 1 base, with 18 bases separating them. CDR3 DNA: TGTGCCACCAAAACCAGGAGGGGGGGCACAGATACGCAGTATTTT. Protein: CATKTRRGGTDTQYF.

The CDR3 DNA reads TGTGCCAGTAGTATAGAAGGGACTAGCGGGAGGGCGAGAAACATTCAGTACTTC. Its protein is CASSIEGTSGRARNIQYF. The chain joins TRBV19 to TRBJ2-4, with TRBD2 matching 16 bases. CDR1 is LNHDA and CDR2 is SQIVND in the germline V gene (reference sequence). This CDR3 contains 18 residues. The junction had 5 bases not matched to a gene; V was cut back by 0 bases and J by 6 bases.

The chain is built from TRBV6-2 or TRBV6-3 and TRBJ1-1; D is ambiguous. With 5 bases removed from V and 3 bases from J, the gap between germline ends came to 7 bases. The CDR3 has 12 residues. The V gene's germline CDR1 is MNHEY and CDR2 SVGEGT. CDR3 DNA: TGTGCCAGCAGTAATGTGTACACTGAAGCTTTCTTT. Its translation is CASSNVYTEAFF.

V is TRBV20-1 and J is TRBJ2-3, with TRBD2 matching over 7 bases. V shed 3 bases, J shed 1 base, and the junction held 4 bases outside the gene matches. Germline V lookup: CDR1 DFQATT, CDR2 SNEGSKA (reference sequence). The CDR3 covers 14 residues. The CDR3 coding sequence is TGCAGTGCTAGGAGGCTAGCGGGCACAGATACGCAGTATTTT. Protein sequence: CSARRLAGTDTQYF.

Here the CDR3 reads CSARVGGTGVQPQHF. In nucleotides, the CDR3 is TGCAGTGCTAGAGTAGGAGGGACAGGGGTCCAGCCCCAGCATTTT. The rearrangement links TRBV20-1 to TRBJ1-5; TRBD1 matches at 10 bases. This CDR3 region has 15 residues. The junction had 7 bases not matched to a gene; V was cut back by 1 base and J by 7 bases. Germline lookup yields CDR1 DFQATT and CDR2 SNEGSKA (reference sequence).

This rearrangement joins TRBV19 to TRBJ2-3; 8 bases are shared with TRBD2. V shed 4 bases and J 3 bases; nucleotides not matched to a gene: 3. This CDR3 has 14 residues. CDR1 and CDR2 (germline): LNHDA, SQIVND (reference sequence). CDR3 region: CASSRAGETDTQYF. DNA of the CDR3: TGTGCCAGTAGTAGAGCGGGAGAGACAGATACGCAGTATTTT. Based on the CDR3 plus reference TRBV19 and TRBJ2-3, the full variable domain is DGGITQSPKYLFRKEGQNVTLSCEQNLNHDAMYWYRQDPGQGLRLIYYSQIVNDFQKGDIAEGYSVSREKKESFPLTVTSAQKNPTAFYLCASSRAGETDTQYFGPGTRLTVL.

The rearrangement joins TRBV7-9 to TRBJ2-5; TRBD2 agrees at 9 bases. The J segment lost 1 base and the V segment lost 5 bases, leaving 5 bases of the junction unmatched. Looked up from germline, CDR1 is SEHNR and CDR2 is FQNEAQ (reference sequence). The CDR3 covers 15 residues. The CDR3 DNA is TGTGCCAGCAGCCAAAGCGGGAGGTTCCAAGAGACCCAGTACTTC. It codes for CASSQSGRFQETQYF.

The chain is built from TRBV10-3 and TRBJ2-1, with 10 bases fitting TRBD2. CDR3 length: 15 amino acids. With V trimmed by 7 bases and J by 9 bases, 12 bases remained unmatched. CDR1 and CDR2 (germline): ENHRY, SYGVKD. Written as DNA, the CDR3 is TGTGCCATCACGGCGCAGCGGGAGGGGAGGGGTGAGCAGTTCTTC. It specifies CAITAQREGRGEQFF.

The V call is TRBV29-1, the J call TRBJ1-2, with TRBD1 matching 8 bases. Trimming removed 6 bases from V and 2 bases from J; junction bases left unmatched: 2. Germline V CDR1 and CDR2: SQVTM, ANQGSEA. The CDR3 loop spans 12 amino acids. CDR3 amino acids: CSVRQGNYGYTF. For the CDR3, the DNA is TGCAGCGTCCGACAGGGGAACTATGGCTACACCTTC.

The V and J genes are TRBV14 and TRBJ2-1, with D possibly matching TRBD1 (6 bases). Trimming stripped 4 bases from V and 7 bases from J, with 14 bases between. Germline assignment: CDR1 SGHDN and CDR2 FVKESK. The CDR3 is made up of 14 amino acids. DNA of the CDR3: TGTGCCAGCAGCCTCTACCTTGGACAGAATGAGCAGTTCTTC. This encodes CASSLYLGQNEQFF.

Concerning this clonotype: This clone may be a read error of a much larger clone one base away. The rearrangement links TRBV12-3 or TRBV12-4 to TRBJ1-3; D uncertain. The CDR3 spans 12 residues. The CDR3 nucleotides are TGTGCCAGCAGTTTCGGAGGAAACACCATGTATTTT. Protein product: CASSFGGNTMYF.

Only a few counts were recorded for this clonotype. The rearrangement links TRBV20-1 to TRBJ2-5, with D possibly matching TRBD2 (5 bases). V was cut by 3 bases and J by 1 base, with 9 bases left in between. Germline CDR1 and CDR2: DFQATT and SNEGSKA (reference sequence). CDR3 size: 13 residues. CDR3 sequence (DNA): TGCAGTGCTAGGCTAGCCCCCCAAGAGACCCAGTACTTC. It translates to CSARLAPQETQYF.

V and J are TRBV4-3 and TRBJ1-4, with 8 bases fitting TRBD1. V dropped 5 bases and J dropped 0; count of bases not matched to a gene: 8. From germline, CDR1 is LGHNA and CDR2 YSLEER. The CDR3 runs 17 residues. CDR3 region: CASSSGQGLTTNEKLFF. DNA for the CDR3: TGCGCCAGCAGCTCAGGACAGGGCCTAACAACTAATGAAAAACTGTTTTTT.

CDR3 loop: CASSFSEYGYTF. DNA for the CDR3: TGTGCCAGTAGTTTCAGCGAGTACGGCTACACCTTC. This sequence joins TRBV19 and TRBJ1-2; D ambiguous. The germline V and J ends were trimmed by 5 bases and 8 bases, with 12 bases remaining between them. Germline V gene sequence: CDR1 LNHDA, CDR2 SQIVND (reference sequence). The length of the CDR3 is 12 residues.

This sequence joins TRBV20-1 and TRBJ1-5; D gene ambiguous. Trimming took off 6 bases at V and 4 bases at J, with 19 bases between the two ends. The CDR3 has 15 amino acids. Germline-derived CDR1 and CDR2 are DFQATT and SNEGSKA (reference sequence). The CDR3 here is CSASLPKTGNQPQHF. In DNA form, the CDR3 reads TGCAGTGCCTCCTTGCCGAAAACGGGGAATCAGCCCCAGCATTTT.

This clonotype was seen a few times. The chain links TRBV4-2 to TRBJ2-1; 7 nucleotides align to TRBD1. This CDR3 spans 15 amino acids. V gave up 1 base and J gave up 1 base; unmatched junction bases: 1. Germline CDR1 reads LGHNA; CDR2 reads YNFKEQ. Here the CDR3 reads CASSQGQGSYNEQFF. DNA of the CDR3: TGTGCCAGCAGCCAAGGACAGGGTTCCTACAATGAGCAGTTCTTC.

This clonotype was seen many times. The rearrangement links TRBV7-6 to TRBJ2-1; 12 nucleotides match TRBD2. V shed 1 base and J 7 bases; nucleotides not matched to a gene: 5. There are 16 residues in the CDR3. CDR1 is SGHVS and CDR2 is FNYEAQ in the germline V gene. Here the CDR3 reads CASSLVGLAGSNEQFF. The CDR3 DNA sequence: TGTGCCAGCAGCTTAGTAGGACTAGCGGGATCAAATGAGCAGTTCTTC.

The gene calls are TRBV7-3 and TRBJ2-7, with TRBD2 matching over 7 bases. This CDR3 is built from 15 residues. The J segment lost 5 bases and the V segment lost 3 bases, leaving 10 bases of the junction unmatched. Germline V gene sequence: CDR1 SGHTA, CDR2 FQGTGA. The CDR3 sequence is CASSFVGGEIHEQYF. The CDR3 DNA sequence: TGTGCCAGCAGCTTTGTTGGGGGGGAGATCCACGAGCAGTACTTC.

The table lists this clonotype with a count of one. A much larger clone differs from this one at a single base, so this may be a read error. The chain is built from TRBV7-2 and TRBJ1-5; D is undetermined. The germline V gene encodes CDR1 SGHTA and CDR2 FQGNSA. Trimming stripped 5 bases from V and 7 bases from J, with 12 bases between. The CDR3 is 13 amino acids. This CDR3 reads CASSPLGIQPQHF. Here the CDR3 DNA reads TGTGCCAGCAGCCCACTGGGAATCCAGCCCCAGCATTTT.

The rearrangement uses TRBV10-3 and TRBJ2-3; unclear D gene. The CDR3 loop spans 14 amino acids. Germline values: CDR1 ENHRY, CDR2 SYGVKD. With 6 bases removed from V and 2 bases from J, the gap between germline ends came to 12 bases. CDR3 in DNA: TGTGCCATCAGACGACTGACGGACACAGATACGCAGTATTTT. It encodes CAIRRLTDTDTQYF.